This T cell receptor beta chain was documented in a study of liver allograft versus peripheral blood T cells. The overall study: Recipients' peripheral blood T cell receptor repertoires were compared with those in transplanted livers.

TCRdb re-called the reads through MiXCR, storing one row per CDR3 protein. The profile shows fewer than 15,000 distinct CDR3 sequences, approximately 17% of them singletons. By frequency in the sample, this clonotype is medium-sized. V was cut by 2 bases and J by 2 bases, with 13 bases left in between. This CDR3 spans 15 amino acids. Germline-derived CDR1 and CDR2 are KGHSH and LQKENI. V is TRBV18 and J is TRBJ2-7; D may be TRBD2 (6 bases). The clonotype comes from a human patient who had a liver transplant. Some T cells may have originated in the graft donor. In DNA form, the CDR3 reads TGTGCCAGCTCACCAGGGGGAGGACCTACCTACGAGCAGTACTTC. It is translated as CASSPGGGPTYEQYF.